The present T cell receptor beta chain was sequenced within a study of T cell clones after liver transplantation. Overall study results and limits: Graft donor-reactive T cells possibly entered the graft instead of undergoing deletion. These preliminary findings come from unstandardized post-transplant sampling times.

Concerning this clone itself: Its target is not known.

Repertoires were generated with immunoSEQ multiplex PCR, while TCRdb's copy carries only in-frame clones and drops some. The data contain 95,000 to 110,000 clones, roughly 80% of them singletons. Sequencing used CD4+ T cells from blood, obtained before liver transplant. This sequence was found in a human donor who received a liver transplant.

The CDR3 protein is CASSLSVGSGREIEAFF. CDR3 nucleotides: TGTGCCAGCAGTTTAAGTGTCGGTTCAGGACGGGAGATTGAAGCTTTCTTT. This sequence joins TRBV27 and TRBJ1-1; D call uncertain. The CDR3 sequence is 17 residues long. V was trimmed by 2 bases and J by 7 bases, leaving 23 bases between them. The germline CDR1 and CDR2 sequences are MNHEY and SMNVEV (reference sequence).